A single sample is the source of the 6 T cell receptor beta chains below, sequenced in a study of glioma-infiltrating T cells after dendritic cell vaccination. As for time point: after dendritic cell vaccination, including at tumor progression/relapse. Clones were sequenced by immunoSEQ multiplex PCR, and TCRdb holds only the in-frame ones, with some missing. The sample has tens of thousands of clones; under 85% are singletons. This sample comprised blood, obtained after dendritic cell vaccination. Receptors were obtained from a human donor with glioblastoma.

About this clone itself: Other DNA sequences within the sample encode an identical CDR3. The chain uses TRBV2 and TRBJ2-2; TRBD1 is a possible D gene (5 bases). V was trimmed by 3 bases and J by 7 bases, leaving 9 bases between them. CDR1 SNHLY and CDR2 FYNNEI come from the germline V gene. The CDR3 is made up of 13 amino acids. CDR3 sequence reads: CASSEGQGGELFF. In nucleotides, the CDR3 is TGTGCCAGCAGTGAGGGGCAGGGCGGGGAGCTGTTTTTT.

This chain uses TRBV18 with TRBJ2-1, with 9 bases that match TRBD1. The germline gives CDR1 KGHSH, CDR2 LQKENI. CDR3 length: 15 residues. V lost 2 bases, J lost 7 bases, and 6 bases stayed unmatched. CDR3 bases: TGTGCCAGCTCACCATGGACAGGGGTCGGGAATGAGCAGTTCTTC. As protein: CASSPWTGVGNEQFF.

This clone was counted once. The rearrangement uses TRBV25-1 and TRBJ2-7; 8 bases match TRBD1. Germline CDR1 is MGHDK and CDR2 is SYGVNS. The CDR3 loop spans 14 amino acids. Losses at the gene ends were 6 bases for V and 0 bases for J; bases not matched to a gene: 4. The CDR3 bases are TGTGCCAGCAGCGGGACAGGAAACTCCTACGAGCAGTACTTC. This sequence encodes CASSGTGNSYEQYF.

The count of this clone is one. Here the CDR3 reads CASSLGTPTDTQYF. The CDR3 DNA follows: TGTGCCAGCAGCCTAGGGACTCCGACGGATACGCAGTATTTT. The chain carries TRBV7-3 and TRBJ2-3; D may be TRBD2 (6 bases). From germline, CDR1 is SGHTA and CDR2 FQGTGA. This CDR3 comprises 14 residues. V was trimmed by 5 bases and J by 6 bases, leaving 15 bases between them.

The chain is built from TRBV4-1 and TRBJ1-5; D uncertain. CDR3 size: 14 residues. The germline V and J ends were trimmed by 4 bases and 2 bases, with 9 bases remaining between them. CDR1 is MGHRA and CDR2 is YSYEKL in the germline V gene. DNA of the CDR3: TGCGCCAGCAGCCGAACTCTAGGCAATCAGCCCCAGCATTTT. Translated: CASSRTLGNQPQHF.

The gene calls are TRBV7-2 and TRBJ2-7; 8 bases align to TRBD2. The CDR3 length is 15 residues. After removal of 11 bases from V and 4 bases from J, the junction contained 16 bases not matched to a gene. Per the germline V gene, CDR1 is SGHTA and CDR2 is FQGNSA. The CDR3 bases are TGTGCCTCAGCAGCTCCCCAGCGGGGGCCGTACGAGCAGTACTTC. Translating it yields CASAAPQRGPYEQYF.